This entry describes one T cell receptor beta chain. This sample stems from a study of blood T cell repertoires in COVID-19. Trimming took off 2 bases at V and 1 base at J, with 11 bases between the two ends. CDR3 size: 15 residues. Per germline, CDR1 SGHTA and CDR2 FQGTGA. Method: immunoSEQ multiplex PCR; TCRdb's copy keeps in-frame clones and lacks some. This table holds roughly 410,000 clones, about 89% found once. This TCR was sampled from a man aged 40-55 years with acute or convalescent COVID-19. This sequence joins TRBV7-3 and TRBJ2-5, with D tentatively TRBD1 (7 bases). Source material: peripheral blood. For the CDR3, the DNA is TGTGCCAGCAGCTTACAGGGGGGATCCCAAGAGACCCAGTACTTC. Its translation: CASSLQGGSQETQYF.